Sequencing of this T cell receptor beta chain was carried out in a study of naive and memory T cell subsets. Study-level results: Over 95% of naive TCR sequences appeared only once, unlike memory subsets. Each distinct alpha or beta sequence counts as one clonotype. There was no ground truth to check naive and memory subset results.

An equimolar mix of two oligonucleotides served as the beta constant-region primer for TRBC1 and TRBC2. Four rounds of PCR amplified the ligated cDNA using nested alpha and beta constant-region primers plus SP2. TCRdb reanalysed the UMI-ligation and nested PCR reads using MiXCR and keeps one entry per CDR3 protein. The data show roughly 80,000 distinct CDR3 sequences, 9% seen once. Of note for this clonotype: What it recognizes is unknown.

Alpha and beta libraries were amplified separately from the second PCR onward. CDR1 and CDR2 (germline): SQVTM, ANQGSEA. The CDR3 sequence is 13 residues long. Trimming left V 3 bases short and J 3 bases short, with 11 bases between. The chain recombines TRBV29-1 with TRBJ1-2, with a weak D call TRBD1 (5 bases). The receptor was isolated from a human donor in good health. The sequenced sample was naive CD8+ T cells from blood. The CDR3 sequence: CSVDIWDHYGYTF. The CDR3 DNA follows: TGCAGCGTTGATATTTGGGACCACTATGGCTACACCTTC.